The entry below gives a single T cell receptor (beta chain) sequence along with its context. Here immunoSEQ multiplex PCR was the method, and the copy in TCRdb shows in-frame clones only, minus some. The sample gives about 140,000 clones, roughly 88% of which show up once; more than 9% is in the top ten. The data were obtained in a study of blood T cell repertoires in COVID-19. Germline lookup yields CDR1 MDHEN and CDR2 SYDVKM. There are 16 residues in the CDR3. Deletions cut 5 bases from V and 6 bases from J, with 20 bases between. This receptor was identified in a man aged 60 to 75 with active or convalescent COVID-19. The sequencing input was peripheral blood. This chain uses TRBV28 with TRBJ1-3; maybe TRBD1 (6 bases). This chain's CDR3 is CASSIGGQLLVNTIYF. The CDR3 nucleotides are TGTGCCAGCAGTATCGGGGGGCAGCTTCTAGTAAACACCATATATTTT.